This section outlines one TCR beta chain sequence together with its context. Libraries were prepared by immunoSEQ multiplex PCR; TCRdb keeps only in-frame clonotypes and omits some of them. The table lists about 80,000 clones, 85% to 90% of them singletons. The record originates from a study of control samples from healthy donors and cancer patients. V was clipped by 7 bases and J by 0 bases, with 11 bases between them. Germline V lookup: CDR1 SNHLY, CDR2 FYNNEI. CDR3 length: 14 amino acids. V is TRBV2 and J is TRBJ2-3; D remains ambiguous. The receptor's source is a woman aged 55 to 70 in good health. Sequenced material: blood. CDR3 in amino acids: CASKKRESTDTQYF. CDR3 nucleotide sequence: TGTGCCAGCAAGAAGCGAGAGAGCACAGATACGCAGTATTTT. Variable domain in full (rest from reference TRBV2 and TRBJ2-3): EPEVTQTPSHQVTQMGQEVILRCVPISNHLYFYWYRQILGQKVEFLVSFYNNEISEKSEIFDDQFSVERPDGSNFTLKIRSTKLEDSAMYFCASKKRESTDTQYFGPGTRLTVL.